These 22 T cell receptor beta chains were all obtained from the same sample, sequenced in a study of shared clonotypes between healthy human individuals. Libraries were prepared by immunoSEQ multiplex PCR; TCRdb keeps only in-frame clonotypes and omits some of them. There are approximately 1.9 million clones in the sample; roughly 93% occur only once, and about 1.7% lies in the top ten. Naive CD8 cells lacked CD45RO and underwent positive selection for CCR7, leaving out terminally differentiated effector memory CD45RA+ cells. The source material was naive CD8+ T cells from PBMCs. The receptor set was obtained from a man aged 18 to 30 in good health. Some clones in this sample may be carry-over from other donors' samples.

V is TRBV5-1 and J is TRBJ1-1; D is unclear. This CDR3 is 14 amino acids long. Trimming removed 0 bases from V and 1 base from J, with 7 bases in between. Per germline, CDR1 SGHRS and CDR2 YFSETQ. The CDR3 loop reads CASSLGASNTEAFF. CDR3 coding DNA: TGCGCCAGCAGCTTGGGAGCCTCGAACACTGAAGCTTTCTTT.

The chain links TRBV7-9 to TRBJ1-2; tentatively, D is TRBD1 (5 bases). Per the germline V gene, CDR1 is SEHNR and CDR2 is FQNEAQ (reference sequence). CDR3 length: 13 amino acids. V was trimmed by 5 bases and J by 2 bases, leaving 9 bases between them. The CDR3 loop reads CASSTGLNYGYTF. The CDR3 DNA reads TGTGCCAGCAGCACGGGACTAAACTATGGCTACACCTTC.

CDR3 loop: CASSLDRVKYGYTF. The CDR3 coding sequence is TGTGCCAGCAGCTTGGACAGGGTGAAGTATGGCTACACCTTC. The rearrangement uses TRBV11-2 and TRBJ1-2, with 8 bases aligning to TRBD1. Germline-derived CDR1 and CDR2 are SGHAT and FQNNGV. This CDR3 has 14 amino acids. V trimming: 3 bases; J trimming: 5 bases; junction bases outside the gene matches: 5.

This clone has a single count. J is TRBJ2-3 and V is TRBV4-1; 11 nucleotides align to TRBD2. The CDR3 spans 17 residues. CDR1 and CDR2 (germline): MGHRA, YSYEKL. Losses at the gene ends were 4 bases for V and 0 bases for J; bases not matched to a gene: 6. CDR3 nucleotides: TGCGCCAGCAGCCTGCCCTCTAGCGGGAGGAGCACAGATACGCAGTATTTT. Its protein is CASSLPSSGRSTDTQYF.

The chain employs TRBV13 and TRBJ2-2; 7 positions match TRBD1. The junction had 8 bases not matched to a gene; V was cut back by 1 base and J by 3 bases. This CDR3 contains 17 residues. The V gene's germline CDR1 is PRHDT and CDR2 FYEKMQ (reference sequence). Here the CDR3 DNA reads TGTGCCAGCAGCTTAGATCGACAGGGATGGGACACCGGGGAGCTGTTTTTT. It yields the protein CASSLDRQGWDTGELFF.

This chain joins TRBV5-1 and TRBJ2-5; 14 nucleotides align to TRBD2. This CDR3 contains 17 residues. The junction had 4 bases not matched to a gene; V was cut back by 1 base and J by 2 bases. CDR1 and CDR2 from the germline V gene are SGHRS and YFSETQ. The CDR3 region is CASSLLGLAGDQETQYF. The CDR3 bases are TGCGCCAGCAGCTTGTTGGGACTAGCGGGGGATCAAGAGACCCAGTACTTC.

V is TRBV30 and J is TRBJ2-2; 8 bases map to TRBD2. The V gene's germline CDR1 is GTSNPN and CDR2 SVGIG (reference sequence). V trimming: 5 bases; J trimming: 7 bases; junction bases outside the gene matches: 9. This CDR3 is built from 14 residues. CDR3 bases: TGTGCCTGGTCCTGGACAGCGGGAGTCGGGGAGCTGTTTTTT. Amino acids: CAWSWTAGVGELFF.

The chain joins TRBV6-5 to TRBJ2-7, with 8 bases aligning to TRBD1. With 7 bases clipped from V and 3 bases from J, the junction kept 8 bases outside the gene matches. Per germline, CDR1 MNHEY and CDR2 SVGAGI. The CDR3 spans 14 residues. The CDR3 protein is CASTKDREIYEQYF. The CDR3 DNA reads TGTGCCAGCACCAAGGACAGGGAAATCTACGAGCAGTACTTC.

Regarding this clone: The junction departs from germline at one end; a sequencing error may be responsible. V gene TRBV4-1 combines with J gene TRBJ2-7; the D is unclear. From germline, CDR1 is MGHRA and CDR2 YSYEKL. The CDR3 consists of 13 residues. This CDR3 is CASSQDSRYGQYF. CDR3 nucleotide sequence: TGCGCCAGCAGCCAAGATAGTCGCTACGGGCAGTACTTC.

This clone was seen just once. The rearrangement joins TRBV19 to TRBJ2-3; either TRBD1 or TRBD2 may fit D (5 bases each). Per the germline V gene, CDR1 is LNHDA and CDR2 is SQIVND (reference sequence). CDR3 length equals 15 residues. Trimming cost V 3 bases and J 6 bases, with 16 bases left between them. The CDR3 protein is CASSIPRRREDTQYF. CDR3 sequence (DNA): TGTGCCAGTAGTATCCCCCGGCGCAGGGAGGATACGCAGTATTTT.

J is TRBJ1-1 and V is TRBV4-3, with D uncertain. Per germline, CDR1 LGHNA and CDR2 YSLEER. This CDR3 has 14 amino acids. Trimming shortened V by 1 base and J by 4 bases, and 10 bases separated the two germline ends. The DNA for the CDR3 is TGCGCCAGCAGCCAAGGCCTTATGGGCACTGAAGCTTTCTTT. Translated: CASSQGLMGTEAFF.

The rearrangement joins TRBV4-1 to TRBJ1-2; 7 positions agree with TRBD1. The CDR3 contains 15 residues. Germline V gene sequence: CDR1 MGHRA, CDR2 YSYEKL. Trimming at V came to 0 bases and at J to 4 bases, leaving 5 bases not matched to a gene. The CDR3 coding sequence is TGCGCCAGCAGCCAAGAGACAGGGTGGGCCTATGGCTACACCTTC. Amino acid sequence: CASSQETGWAYGYTF.

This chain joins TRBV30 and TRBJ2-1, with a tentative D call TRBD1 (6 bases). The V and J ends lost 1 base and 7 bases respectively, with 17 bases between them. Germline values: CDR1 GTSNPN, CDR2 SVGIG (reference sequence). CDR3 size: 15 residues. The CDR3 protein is CAWSAGHRTGNEQFF. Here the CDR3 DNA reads TGTGCCTGGAGTGCGGGACACCGAACCGGTAATGAGCAGTTCTTC. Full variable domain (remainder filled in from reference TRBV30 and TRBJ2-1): SQTIHQWPATLVQPVGSPLSLECTVEGTSNPNLYWYRQAAGRGLQLLFYSVGIGQISSEVPQNLSASRPQDRQFILSSKKLLLSDSGFYLCAWSAGHRTGNEQFFGPGTRLTVL.

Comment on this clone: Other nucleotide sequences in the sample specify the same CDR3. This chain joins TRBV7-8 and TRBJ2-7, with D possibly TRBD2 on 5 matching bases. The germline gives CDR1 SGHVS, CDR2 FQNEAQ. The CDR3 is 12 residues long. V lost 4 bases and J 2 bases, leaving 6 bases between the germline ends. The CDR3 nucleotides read TGTGCCAGCAGCTCCGGGACCTACGAGCAGTACTTC. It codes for CASSSGTYEQYF. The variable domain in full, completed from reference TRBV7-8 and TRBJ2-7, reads GAGVSQSPRYKVAKRGQDVALRCDPISGHVSLFWYQQALGQGPEFLTYFQNEAQLDKSGLPSDRFFAERPEGSVSTLKIQRTQQEDSAVYLCASSSGTYEQYFGPGTRLTVT.

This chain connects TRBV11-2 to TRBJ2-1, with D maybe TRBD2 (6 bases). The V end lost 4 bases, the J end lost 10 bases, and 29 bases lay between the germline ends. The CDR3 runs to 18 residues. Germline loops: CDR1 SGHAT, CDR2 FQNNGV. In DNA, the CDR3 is TGTGCCAGCAGCTCCCGGTTCCTAGCCGGGACTCAATCTATAGAGCAGTTCTTC. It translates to CASSSRFLAGTQSIEQFF.

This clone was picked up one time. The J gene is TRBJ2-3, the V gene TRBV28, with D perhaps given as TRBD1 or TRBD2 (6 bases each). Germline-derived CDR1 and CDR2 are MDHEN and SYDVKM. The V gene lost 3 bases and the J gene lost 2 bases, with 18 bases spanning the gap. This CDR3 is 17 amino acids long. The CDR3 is CASSFDRLGGPTDTQYF. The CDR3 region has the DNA TGTGCCAGCAGTTTTGACCGCCTCGGGGGCCCCACAGATACGCAGTATTTT. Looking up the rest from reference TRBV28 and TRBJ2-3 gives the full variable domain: DVKVTQSSRYLVKRTGEKVFLECVQDMDHENMFWYRQDPGLGLRLIYFSYDVKMKEKGDIPEGYSVSREKKERFSLILESASTNQTSMYLCASSFDRLGGPTDTQYFGPGTRLTVL.

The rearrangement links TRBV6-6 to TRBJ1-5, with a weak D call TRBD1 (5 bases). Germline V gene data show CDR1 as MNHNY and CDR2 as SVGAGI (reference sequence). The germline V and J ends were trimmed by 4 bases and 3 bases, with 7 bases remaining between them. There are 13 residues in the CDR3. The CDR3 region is CASSSGNNQPQHF. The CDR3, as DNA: TGTGCCAGCAGTTCAGGGAACAATCAGCCCCAGCATTTT.

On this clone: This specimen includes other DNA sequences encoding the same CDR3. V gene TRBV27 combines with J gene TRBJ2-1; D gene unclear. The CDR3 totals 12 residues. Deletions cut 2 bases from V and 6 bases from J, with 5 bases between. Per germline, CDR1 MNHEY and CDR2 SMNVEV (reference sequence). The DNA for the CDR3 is TGTGCCAGCAGTTTAGGCCGCAATGAGCAGTTCTTC. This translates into CASSLGRNEQFF.

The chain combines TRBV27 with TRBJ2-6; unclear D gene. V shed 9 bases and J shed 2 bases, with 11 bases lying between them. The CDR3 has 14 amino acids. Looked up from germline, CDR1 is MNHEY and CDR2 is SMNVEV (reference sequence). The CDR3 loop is CASNPGPGANVLTF. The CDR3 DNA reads TGTGCCAGTAATCCGGGTCCTGGGGCCAACGTCCTGACTTTC.

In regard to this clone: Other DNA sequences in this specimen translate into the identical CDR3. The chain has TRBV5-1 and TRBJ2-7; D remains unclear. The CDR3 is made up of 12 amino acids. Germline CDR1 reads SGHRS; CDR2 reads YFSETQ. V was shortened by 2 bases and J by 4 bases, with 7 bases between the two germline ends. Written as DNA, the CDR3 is TGCGCCAGCAGCTTAAAAGGTTACGAGCAGTACTTC. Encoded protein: CASSLKGYEQYF.

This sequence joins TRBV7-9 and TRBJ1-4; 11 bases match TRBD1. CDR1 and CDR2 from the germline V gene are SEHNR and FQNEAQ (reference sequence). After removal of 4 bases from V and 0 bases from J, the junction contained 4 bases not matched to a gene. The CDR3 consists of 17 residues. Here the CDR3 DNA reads TGTGCCAGCAGCTCCACGGGACAGGGGGCAACTAATGAAAAACTGTTTTTT. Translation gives CASSSTGQGATNEKLFF.

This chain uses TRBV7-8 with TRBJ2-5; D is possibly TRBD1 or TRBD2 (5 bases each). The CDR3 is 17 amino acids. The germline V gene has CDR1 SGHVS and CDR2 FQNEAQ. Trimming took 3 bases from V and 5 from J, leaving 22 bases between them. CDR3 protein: CASSFVPGAPSGETQYF. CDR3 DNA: TGTGCCAGCAGCTTCGTCCCCGGGGCCCCCTCAGGGGAGACCCAGTACTTC.